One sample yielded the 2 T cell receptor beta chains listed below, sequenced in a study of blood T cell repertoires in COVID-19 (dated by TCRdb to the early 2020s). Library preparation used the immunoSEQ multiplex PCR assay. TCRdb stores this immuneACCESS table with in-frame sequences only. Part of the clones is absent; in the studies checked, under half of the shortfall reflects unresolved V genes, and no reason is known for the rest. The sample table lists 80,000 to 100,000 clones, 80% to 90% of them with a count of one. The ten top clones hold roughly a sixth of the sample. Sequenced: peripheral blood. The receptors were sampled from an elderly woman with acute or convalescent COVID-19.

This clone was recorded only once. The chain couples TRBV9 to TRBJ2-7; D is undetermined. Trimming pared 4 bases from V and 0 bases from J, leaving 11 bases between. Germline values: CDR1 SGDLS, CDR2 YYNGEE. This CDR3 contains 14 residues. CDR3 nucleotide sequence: TGTGCCAGCAGCCTCGCGCCTCTCTCCTACGAGCAGTACTTC. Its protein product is CASSLAPLSYEQYF. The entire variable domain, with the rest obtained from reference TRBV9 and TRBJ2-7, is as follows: DSGVTQTPKHLITATGQRVTLRCSPRSGDLSVYWYQQSLDQGLQFLIQYYNGEERAKGNILERFSAQQFPDLHSELNLSSLELGDSALYFCASSLAPLSYEQYFGPGTRLTVT.

As DNA, the CDR3 is TGTGCCAGCAGTCTCCCTCTGTCCGAGGGCAGTCTTGAAAAACTGTTTTTT. It is translated as CASSLPLSEGSLEKLFF. J is TRBJ1-4 and V is TRBV21-1. TRBV21-1 is given as a pseudogene. This CDR3 region has 17 residues.